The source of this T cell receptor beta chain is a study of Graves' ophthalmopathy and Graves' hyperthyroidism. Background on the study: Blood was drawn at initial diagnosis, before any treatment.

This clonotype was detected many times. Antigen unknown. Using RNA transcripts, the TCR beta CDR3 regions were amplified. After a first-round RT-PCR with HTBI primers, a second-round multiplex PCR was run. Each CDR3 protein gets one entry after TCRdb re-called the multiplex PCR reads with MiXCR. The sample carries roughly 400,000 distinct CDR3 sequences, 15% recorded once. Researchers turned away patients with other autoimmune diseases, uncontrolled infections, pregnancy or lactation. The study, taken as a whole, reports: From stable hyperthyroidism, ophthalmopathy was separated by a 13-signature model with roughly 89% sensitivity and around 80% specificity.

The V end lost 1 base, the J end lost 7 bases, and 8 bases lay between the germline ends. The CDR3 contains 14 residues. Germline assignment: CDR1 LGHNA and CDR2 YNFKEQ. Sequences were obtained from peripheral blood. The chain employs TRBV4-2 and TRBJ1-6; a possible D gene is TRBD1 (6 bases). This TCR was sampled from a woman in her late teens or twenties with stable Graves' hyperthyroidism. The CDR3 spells CASSQGQENSPLHF. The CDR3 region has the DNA TGTGCCAGCAGCCAAGGACAGGAAAATTCACCCCTCCACTTT.